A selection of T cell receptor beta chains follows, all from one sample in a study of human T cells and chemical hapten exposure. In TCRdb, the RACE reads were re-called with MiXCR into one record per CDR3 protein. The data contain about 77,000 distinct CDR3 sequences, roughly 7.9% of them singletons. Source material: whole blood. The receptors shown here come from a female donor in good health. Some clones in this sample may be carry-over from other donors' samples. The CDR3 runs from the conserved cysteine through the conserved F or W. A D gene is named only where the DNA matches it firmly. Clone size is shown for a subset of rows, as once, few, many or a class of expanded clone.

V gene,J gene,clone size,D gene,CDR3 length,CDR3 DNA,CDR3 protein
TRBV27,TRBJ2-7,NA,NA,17,TGTGCCAGCAGTCGCCAGGGGGGGGGGCGTTGGGTCCACGAGCAGTACTTC,CASSRQGGGRWVHEQYF
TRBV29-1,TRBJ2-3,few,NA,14,TGCAGCGTTTTAGGAGTTGGTAACGCAGATACGCAGTATTTT,CSVLGVGNADTQYF
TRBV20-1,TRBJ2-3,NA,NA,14,TGCAGTGCTAGAGATGTGGGAATTCCAGATACGCAGTATTTT,CSARDVGIPDTQYF
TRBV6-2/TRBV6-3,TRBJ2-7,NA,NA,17,TGTGCCAGCAGCCACCCCGAGGGGGGCTTGGGCTCCTACGAGCAGTACTTC,CASSHPEGGLGSYEQYF
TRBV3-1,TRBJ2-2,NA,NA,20,TGTGCCAGCAGCCCTCCGATCTTAGACAGAAAAGACGCGAACACCGGGGAGCTGTTTTTT,CASSPPILDRKDANTGELFF
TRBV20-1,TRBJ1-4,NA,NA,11,TGCAGTGCCGACGAGGATGAAAAACTGTTTTTT,CSADEDEKLFF
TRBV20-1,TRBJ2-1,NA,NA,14,TGCAGTGCTCCCCGGGGAGGGGGCCCCGGTGAGCAGTTCTTC,CSAPRGGGPGEQFF
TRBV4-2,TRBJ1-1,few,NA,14,TGTGCCAGCAGCCAAGTTGATGCGGGCACTGAAGCTTTCTTT,CASSQVDAGTEAFF
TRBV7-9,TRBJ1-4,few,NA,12,TGTGCCAGCAGCTCAGCGGGGGAAAAACTGTTTTTT,CASSSAGEKLFF
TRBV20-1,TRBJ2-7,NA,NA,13,TGCAGTGCTGAACTGAACAGGGACGACGAGCAGTACTTC,CSAELNRDDEQYF
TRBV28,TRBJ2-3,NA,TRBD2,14,TGTGCCAGCAGTTTACAGGGAGGGGCGGATACGCAGTATTTT,CASSLQGGADTQYF
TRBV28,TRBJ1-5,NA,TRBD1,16,TGTGCCAGCAGTGTCCGCCGGGACAGAAATAATCAGCCCCAGCATTTT,CASSVRRDRNNQPQHF
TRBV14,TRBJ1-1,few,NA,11,TGTGCCAGCAGCCAATACAGGGAAGCTTTCTTT,CASSQYREAFF
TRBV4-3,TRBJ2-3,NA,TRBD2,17,TGCGCCAGCAGCCAAGATATGACTAGCGCTGAGATAGATACGCAGTATTTT,CASSQDMTSAEIDTQYF
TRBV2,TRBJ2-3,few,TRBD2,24,TGTGCCAGCAGTGAAGCGCTTCTATGGGGGGCGAAGCCTAGCGGGGGGCTAATCACAGATACGCAGTATTTT,CASSEALLWGAKPSGGLITDTQYF
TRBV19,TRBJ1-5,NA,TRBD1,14,TGTGCCAGCCGGGACAGGGCTGACAATCAGCCCCAGCATTTT,CASRDRADNQPQHF
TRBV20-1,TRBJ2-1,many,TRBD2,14,TGCAGTGCTCCCTATAGCGGGGGGGCGAGAGAGCAGTTCTTC,CSAPYSGGAREQFF
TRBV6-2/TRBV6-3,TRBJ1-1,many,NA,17,TGTGCCAGCAGTTATCACCGGGACACACTAATGAACACTGAAGCTTTCTTT,CASSYHRDTLMNTEAFF
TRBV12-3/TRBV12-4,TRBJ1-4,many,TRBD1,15,TGTGCCAGCAGTTGGGGACAGGGACCTAATGAAAAACTGTTTTTT,CASSWGQGPNEKLFF
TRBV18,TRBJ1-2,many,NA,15,TGTGCCAGCTCACTAGACTTACAGGGAAACTATGGCTACACCTTC,CASSLDLQGNYGYTF
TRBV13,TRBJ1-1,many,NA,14,TGTGCCAGCAGCTTAGGCCTAGGGAGGGGTGAAGCTTTCTTT,CASSLGLGRGEAFF
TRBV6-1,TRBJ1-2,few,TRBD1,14,TGTGCCAGCAGTGGGGGGACAGGGTATGAGGGCTACACCTTC,CASSGGTGYEGYTF
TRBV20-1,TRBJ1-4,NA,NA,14,TGCAGTGCATCCGGGGGACCCCTTAATGAAAAACTGTTTTTT,CSASGGPLNEKLFF
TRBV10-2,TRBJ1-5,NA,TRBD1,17,TGCGCCAGCAGGGAAAACACCGGGACAGGGGCCCATCAGCCCCAGCATTTT,CASRENTGTGAHQPQHF
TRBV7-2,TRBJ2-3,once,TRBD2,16,TGTGCCGGCAGCCCCATCCCGGGACTAGCCCCAGATACGCAGTATTTT,CAGSPIPGLAPDTQYF
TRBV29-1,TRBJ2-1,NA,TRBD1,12,TGCAGCGTTGGGGGACAGGGTGGTGAGCAGTTCTTC,CSVGGQGGEQFF
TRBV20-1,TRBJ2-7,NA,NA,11,TGCAGTGCCATACTCGGCTACGAGCAGTACTTC,CSAILGYEQYF
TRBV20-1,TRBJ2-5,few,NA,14,TGCAGTGCTTCCCGAGTGAGGGGTCAAGAGACCCAGTACTTC,CSASRVRGQETQYF
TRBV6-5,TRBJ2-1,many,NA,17,TGTGCCAGCAGTTACCGACCCCTATACGGGGAGTACAATGAGCAGTTCTTC,CASSYRPLYGEYNEQFF
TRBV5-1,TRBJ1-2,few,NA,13,TGCGCCAGCAGCTGGGCAGGGGATGATGGCTACACCTTC,CASSWAGDDGYTF
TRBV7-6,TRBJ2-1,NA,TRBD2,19,TGTGCCAGCAGCTTAAGTAGACTAGCGGGGGGGAACTCCTACAATGAGCAGTTCTTC,CASSLSRLAGGNSYNEQFF